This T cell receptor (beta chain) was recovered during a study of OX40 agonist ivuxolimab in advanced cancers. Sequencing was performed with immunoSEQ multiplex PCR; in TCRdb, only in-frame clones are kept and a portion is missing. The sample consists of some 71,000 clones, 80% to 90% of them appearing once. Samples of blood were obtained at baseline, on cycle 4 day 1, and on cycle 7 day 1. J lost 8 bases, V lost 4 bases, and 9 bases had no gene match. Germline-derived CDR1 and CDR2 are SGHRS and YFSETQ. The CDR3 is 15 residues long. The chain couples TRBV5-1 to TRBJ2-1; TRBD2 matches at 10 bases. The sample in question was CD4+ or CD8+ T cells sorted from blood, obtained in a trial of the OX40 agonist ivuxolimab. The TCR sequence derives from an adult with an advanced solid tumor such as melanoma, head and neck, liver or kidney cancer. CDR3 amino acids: CASSQAGTSAYEQFF. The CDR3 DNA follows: TGCGCCAGCAGCCAAGCCGGGACTAGCGCGTATGAGCAGTTCTTC.